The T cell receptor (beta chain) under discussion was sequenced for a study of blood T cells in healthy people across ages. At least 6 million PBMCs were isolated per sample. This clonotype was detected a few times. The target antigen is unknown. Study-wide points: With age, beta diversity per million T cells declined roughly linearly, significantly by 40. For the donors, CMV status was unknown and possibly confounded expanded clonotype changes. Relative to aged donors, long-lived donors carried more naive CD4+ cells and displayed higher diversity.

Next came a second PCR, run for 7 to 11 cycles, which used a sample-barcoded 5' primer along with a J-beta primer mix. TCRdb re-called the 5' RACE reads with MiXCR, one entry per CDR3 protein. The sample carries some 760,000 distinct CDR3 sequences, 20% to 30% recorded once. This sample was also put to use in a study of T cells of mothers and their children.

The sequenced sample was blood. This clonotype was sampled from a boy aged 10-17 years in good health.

CDR3 residues: CASSQRYREYYGYTF. The CDR3, as DNA: TGTGCCAGCAGCCAAAGATACAGGGAGTACTATGGCTACACCTTC. The V gene is TRBV3-1, the J gene TRBJ1-2; TRBD1 might be the D (6 bases). The germline CDR1 and CDR2 sequences are LGHDT and YNNKEL (reference sequence). The CDR3 contains 15 residues. V was shortened by 2 bases and J by 3 bases, with 13 bases between the two germline ends.